The rows below give T cell receptor beta chains drawn from one sample of a study of radiation and T cells in renal cell carcinoma. Sequencing used immunoSEQ multiplex PCR; TCRdb keeps in-frame clones, though not all of them. Counted here are about 170,000 clones, around 89% occurring once; the ten biggest clones make up approximately 10%. The sequenced sample was blood, obtained from a patient whose treatment included radiotherapy and nephrectomy. The receptors were sampled from a woman between 50 and 59 years old with renal cell carcinoma. Each CDR3 is given with its conserved first and last residue.

>TRBJ1-1|TRBV2
CASSDFNIRRNTEAFF
>TRBJ2-3|TRBV7-2
CASSLKGVLPTDTQYF
>TRBJ2-7|TRBV4-3
CASSPGLAGSSYEQYF
>TRBJ1-2|TRBV10-3
CAISEAGSDNGGYTF
>TRBJ1-1|TRBV7-9
CASSRITEAFF
>TRBJ2-5|TRBV7-9
CASSFLSLRDRYTQETQYF
>TRBJ1-6|TRBV10-3
CAIRPQVGTGYNSPLHF
>TRBJ2-5|TRBV5-4
CASSLGGLGQETQYF
>TRBJ1-1|TRBV19
CASRQTGDTEAFF
>TRBJ2-5|TRBV7-9
CASSIMSETQYF
>TRBJ2-7|TRBV10-3
CAISVSRGTYEQYF
>TRBJ2-2|TRBV7-9
CASSSTITGTGDTGELFF
>TRBJ1-1|TRBV6-5
CASSYSFGTGPEAFF
>TRBJ1-2|TRBV6-1
CATASSPKIYGYTF
>TRBJ2-5|TRBV14
CASSQGILAGVETQYF
>TRBJ2-2|TRBV6-5
CASSPGGITGELFF
>TRBJ1-3|TRBV19
CASSAGFGNTIYF
>TRBJ1-2|TRBV7-3
CASSLGQGNYGYTF
>TRBJ2-7|TRBV19
CASSIGVDRENPYEQYF
>TRBJ2-7|TRBV7-2
CASSFITNEQYF
>TRBJ2-7|TRBV18
CASSPVRGRDEQYF
>TRBJ1-2|TRBV6-6
CASSIDGDYGYTF
>TRBJ1-6|TRBV5-4
CASSLDGQNSPLHF
>TRBJ1-1|TRBV19
CASSLGQPNTEAFF
>TRBJ2-5|TRBV9
CASSAGNQETQYF
>TRBJ1-4|TRBV29-1
CSVEKGAGDEKLFF
>TRBJ2-1|TRBV7-8
CATSRGSHLQQFF
>TRBJ2-7|TRBV5-1
CASSLGAGRNYEQYF
>TRBJ1-5|TRBV6-5
CASRSNNQPQHF
>TRBJ1-2|TRBV2
CASNRDQPSSLRNYGYTF
>TRBJ1-4|TRBV5-8
CASSLRQTNEKLFF
>TRBJ2-7|TRBV6-5
CASSQNYEQYF
>TRBJ2-7|TRBV5-1
CASSFGGASLSYEQYF
>TRBJ2-5|TRBV10-2
CATSGLGETQYF
>TRBJ1-1|TRBV5-1
CASSLYPSSGTEAFF
>TRBJ2-7|TRBV5-5
CASSLGDSKQYF
>TRBJ1-5|TRBV18
CASSPQGVSNQPQHF
>TRBJ1-1|TRBV6-5
CASIKGDMNTEAFF
>TRBJ1-1|TRBV7-8
CASSDHVGTEAFF
>TRBJ2-7|TRBV4-1
CASSHPGDYEQYF
>TRBJ1-6|TRBV4-2
CASSQPQGQLVNSPLHF
>TRBJ1-1|TRBV4-1
CASSQEGRDTEAFF
>TRBJ1-3|TRBV7-9
CASSPYTDRGEYTIYF
>TRBJ2-3|TRBV19
CASSVSRGPDTQYF
>TRBJ1-1|TRBV5-4
CASSLDRGSNTEAFF
>TRBJ2-5|TRBV19
CASSIELAGGRETQYF
>TRBJ2-2|TRBV6-6
CASSYMVDTGELFF
>TRBJ1-5|TRBV6-4
CASSPETNQPQHF
>TRBJ2-7|TRBV5-5
CASSLSRAQYF
>TRBJ2-1|TRBV9
CASSPDGLAFEQFF
>TRBJ2-7|TRBV4-1
CASSQVISRRGDYEQYF
>TRBJ1-5|TRBV28
CASSWGSGAGNQPQHF
>TRBJ1-3|TRBV28
CASSLDRGNTIYF
>TRBJ1-2|TRBV2
CASSPGGEGYTF
>TRBJ1-2|TRBV7-2
CASSLEPGTGVYGYTF
>TRBJ1-2|TRBV15
CATSRAAGYGYTF
>TRBJ1-2|TRBV9
CASSVRGEGYGYTF